One sample yielded the 6 T cell receptor beta chains listed below, sequenced in a study of blood T cells in healthy people across ages. Primers used in a second PCR of about 6 to 12 cycles were a sample-barcoded 5' primer and a J-beta primer mix. Via MiXCR, TCRdb re-called the 5' RACE reads, giving one row per CDR3 protein. Among hundreds of thousands of distinct CDR3 sequences listed, around 27% were seen once. These same records also appear under a second study, on T cells of mothers and their children.

The sequencing sample was made of blood. These receptors came from a boy between 2 and 10 years old in good health.

In this sample, this clonotype turned up a few times. J is TRBJ1-2 and V is TRBV7-9, with TRBD1 as a possible D gene (5 bases). Germline CDR1 and CDR2: SEHNR and FQNEAQ (reference sequence). The CDR3 totals 17 residues. V lost 5 bases and J 6 bases, leaving 25 bases between the germline ends. CDR3 coding DNA: TGTGCCAGCAGCCCCAGCCGGTGGGGGAAGTTCGGTGATGGCTACACCTTC. Translating gives CASSPSRWGKFGDGYTF.

The table lists this clonotype with a few counts. The V call is TRBV5-1, the J call TRBJ2-2; D gene ambiguous. This CDR3 is built from 17 residues. Germline V gives CDR1 SGHRS, CDR2 YFSETQ. V shed 1 base and J shed 6 bases, with 19 bases lying between them. CDR3 region: CASSLMTKPGNPGELFF. The CDR3 nucleotides read TGCGCCAGCAGCTTGATGACGAAGCCCGGTAACCCCGGGGAGCTGTTTTTT.

This rearrangement joins TRBV6-5 to TRBJ2-7; unclear D gene. V was cut by 7 bases and J by 0 bases, with 13 bases left in between. From germline, CDR1 is MNHEY and CDR2 SVGAGI. The CDR3 consists of 14 residues. The CDR3 loop is CASIDRRSSYEQYF. The CDR3 DNA follows: TGTGCCAGCATAGACCGAAGGAGCTCCTACGAGCAGTACTTC.

The J gene is TRBJ2-7, the V gene TRBV20-1, with 9 bases lining up with TRBD2. There are 15 residues in the CDR3. Trimming at V came to 0 bases and at J to 2 bases, leaving 5 bases not matched to a gene. The germline V gene encodes CDR1 DFQATT and CDR2 SNEGSKA (reference sequence). CDR3 sequence reads: CSARDPLAGTYEQYF. CDR3 DNA: TGCAGTGCTAGAGATCCGCTAGCGGGGACCTACGAGCAGTACTTC.

This clonotype was observed a few times. The CDR3: CASTSPLLQETQYF. The CDR3 DNA is TGTGCCAGCACTTCCCCCCTTCTCCAAGAGACCCAGTACTTC. The V and J genes are TRBV28 and TRBJ2-5; no reliable D call. The CDR3 covers 14 residues. The V end lost 7 bases, the J end lost 1 base, and 13 bases lay between the germline ends. Germline-derived CDR1 and CDR2 are MDHEN and SYDVKM.

This clonotype turned up a few times. This chain uses TRBV7-9 with TRBJ2-7; D is ambiguous. V was pared by 2 bases and J by 3 bases, with 11 bases between. The germline CDR1 and CDR2 sequences are SEHNR and FQNEAQ (reference sequence). The CDR3 sequence is 14 residues long. The CDR3 reads CASSLQGPGYEQYF. In DNA, the CDR3 is TGTGCCAGCAGCTTACAAGGGCCAGGCTACGAGCAGTACTTC.